A few counts support the clone carrying this T cell receptor (beta chain). Antigen specificity is unknown. These data belong to a study of beta chain features in type 1 diabetes. Regarding the study as a whole: The study found moderately but significantly shorter TCRB CDR3s in all four CD4+ subsets of Type 1 diabetes patients.

The CDR3 extends over 16 amino acids. The V and J ends lost 3 bases and 5 bases, in that order; junction bases with no gene match: 9. CDR1 is MNHEY and CDR2 is SMNVEV in the germline V gene (reference sequence). Expressed TCRB transcripts were sequenced after all isolated RNA was converted to cDNA. Assay used: immunoSEQ multiplex PCR; TCRdb lists only in-frame clones, some missing. The profile shows almost 350,000 clones, about a tenth of them singletons. The single heparinised draw taken from each donor contained roughly 100 mL of blood on average. This clonotype was obtained from a man between 25 and 39 years old with type 1 diabetes. The sample consisted of central memory CD4+ T cells from blood. The chain has TRBV27 and TRBJ2-7; 11 bases are a match to TRBD2. CDR3 DNA sequence: TGTGCCAGCAGTTTTAGGTCTAGCGGGGGGTTGCACGAGCAGTACTTC. Amino acid sequence: CASSFRSSGGLHEQYF.